This entry is about one T cell receptor beta chain. This sample is drawn from a study of T cell changes during pregnancy in multiple sclerosis. Profiled with immunoSEQ multiplex PCR; TCRdb holds only in-frame clones, not every one. The sample has tens of thousands of clones; 75% to 95% are singletons. This CDR3 is 16 amino acids long. V shed 2 bases, J shed 2 bases, and the junction held 9 bases outside the gene matches. Germline CDR1 MDHEN, CDR2 SYDVKM. The rearrangement uses TRBV28 and TRBJ2-7, with 7 bases fitting TRBD2. The sample here was CD8+ T cells from peripheral blood mononuclear cells, taken before pregnancy. This sequence was found in a female donor with multiple sclerosis, enrolled in a pregnancy study. The CDR3 bases are TGTGCCAGCAGTTTACCGCCCGGGGGGACCCCCTACGAGCAGTACTTC. Translating gives CASSLPPGGTPYEQYF.